Included here is one T cell receptor (beta chain) sequence, with context. The CDR3 loop spans 13 amino acids. V gave up 5 bases and J gave up 6 bases, with 11 bases separating them. CDR1 and CDR2 from the germline V gene are MDHEN and SYDVKM. These data come from a study of blood T cell repertoires in COVID-19. The overall study: Acute and convalescent COVID-19 specimens originated in the United States, Italy and Spain. T cells, B-cell-depleted T cells, or PBMCs provided the cDNA or gDNA that served as material.

In the source study's methods: Amplification from reference gene primers served as the basis for estimated nucleated cell counts. The table came from immunoSEQ multiplex PCR; TCRdb's copy has only in-frame clones and leaves some out. V and J calls and clone size are given by that table; D and trimming were obtained from the DNA. The sample has roughly 15,000 clones, around 75% seen once; the top ten hold around 15%. Sequencing input: peripheral blood. The V gene is TRBV28, the J gene TRBJ1-5, with D perhaps TRBD1 (6 bases). The sequence derives from a man in his 60s with acute or convalescent COVID-19. The DNA for the CDR3 is TGTGCCAGCAGTACACAGGGTCCTCAGCCCCAGCATTTT. Its translation is CASSTQGPQPQHF.